Below, one TCR beta chain is given with its context. The sample comes from a study of T cell changes during pregnancy in multiple sclerosis. Using immunoSEQ multiplex PCR, the repertoire was profiled, and TCRdb retains in-frame clones only, with some absent. This table has 35,000 to 55,000 clones, about nine tenths appearing once. This specimen consisted of CD4+ T cells from peripheral blood mononuclear cells, obtained after pregnancy. The sequence was obtained from a female donor with multiple sclerosis, enrolled in a pregnancy study.

The CDR3 DNA reads as TGTGCCTGGAAGCGGGGGGGGCTCAGAGGAGGCTACACCTTC. Translating gives CAWKRGGLRGGYTF. V is TRBV30 and J is TRBJ1-2; maybe TRBD1 (6 bases). Trimming shortened V by 4 bases and J by 8 bases, and 20 bases separated the two germline ends. CDR3 size: 14 residues. From germline, CDR1 is GTSNPN and CDR2 SVGIG (reference sequence).